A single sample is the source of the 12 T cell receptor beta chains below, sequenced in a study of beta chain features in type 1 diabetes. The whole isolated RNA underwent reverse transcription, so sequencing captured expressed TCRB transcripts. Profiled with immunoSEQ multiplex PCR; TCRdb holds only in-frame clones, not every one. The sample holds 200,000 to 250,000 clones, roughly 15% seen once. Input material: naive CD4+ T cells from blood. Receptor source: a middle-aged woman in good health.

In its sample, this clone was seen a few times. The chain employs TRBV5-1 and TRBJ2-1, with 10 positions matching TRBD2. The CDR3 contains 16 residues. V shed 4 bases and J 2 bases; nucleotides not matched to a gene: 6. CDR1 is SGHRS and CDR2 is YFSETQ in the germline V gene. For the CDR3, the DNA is TGCGCCAGCAGCGCGGGACTAGCGTCTACCTACAATGAGCAGTTCTTC. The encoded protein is CASSAGLASTYNEQFF.

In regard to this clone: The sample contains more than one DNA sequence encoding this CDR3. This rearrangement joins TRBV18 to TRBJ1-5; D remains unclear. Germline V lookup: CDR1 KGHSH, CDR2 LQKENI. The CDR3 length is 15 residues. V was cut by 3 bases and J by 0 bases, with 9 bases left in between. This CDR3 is CASSPFEGSNQPQHF. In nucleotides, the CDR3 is TGTGCCAGCTCACCTTTCGAGGGTAGCAATCAGCCCCAGCATTTT.

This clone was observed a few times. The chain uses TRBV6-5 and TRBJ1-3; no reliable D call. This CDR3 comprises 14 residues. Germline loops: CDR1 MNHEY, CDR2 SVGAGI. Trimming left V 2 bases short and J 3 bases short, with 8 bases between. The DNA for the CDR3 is TGTGCCAGCAGTTACGCCAGACATGGAAACACCATATATTTT. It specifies CASSYARHGNTIYF.

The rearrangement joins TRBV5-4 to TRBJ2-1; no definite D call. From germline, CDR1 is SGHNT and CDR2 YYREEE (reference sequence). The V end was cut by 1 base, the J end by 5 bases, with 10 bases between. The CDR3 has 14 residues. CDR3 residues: CASSLSTLDNEQFF. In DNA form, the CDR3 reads TGTGCCAGCAGCTTGTCGACTCTCGACAATGAGCAGTTCTTC.

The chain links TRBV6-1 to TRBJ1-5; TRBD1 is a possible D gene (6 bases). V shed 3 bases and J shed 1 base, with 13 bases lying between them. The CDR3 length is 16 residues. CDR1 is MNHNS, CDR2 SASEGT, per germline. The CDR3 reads CASSDRGSWSNQPQHF. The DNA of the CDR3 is TGTGCCAGCAGTGACAGGGGATCTTGGAGCAATCAGCCCCAGCATTTT.

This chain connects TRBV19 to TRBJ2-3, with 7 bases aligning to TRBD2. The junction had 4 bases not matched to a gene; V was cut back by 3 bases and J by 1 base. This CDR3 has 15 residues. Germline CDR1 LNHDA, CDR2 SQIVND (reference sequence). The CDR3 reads CASSIPAGGTDTQYF. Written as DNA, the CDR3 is TGTGCCAGTAGTATTCCGGCGGGGGGCACAGATACGCAGTATTTT. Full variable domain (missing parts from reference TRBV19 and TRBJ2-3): DGGITQSPKYLFRKEGQNVTLSCEQNLNHDAMYWYRQDPGQGLRLIYYSQIVNDFQKGDIAEGYSVSREKKESFPLTVTSAQKNPTAFYLCASSIPAGGTDTQYFGPGTRLTVL.

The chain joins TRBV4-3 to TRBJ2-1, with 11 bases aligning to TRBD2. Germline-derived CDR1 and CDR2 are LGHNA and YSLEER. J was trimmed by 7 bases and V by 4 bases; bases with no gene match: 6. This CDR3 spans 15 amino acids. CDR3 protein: CASSLAGGARNEQFF. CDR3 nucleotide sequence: TGCGCCAGCAGCCTAGCGGGGGGGGCGAGGAATGAGCAGTTCTTC.

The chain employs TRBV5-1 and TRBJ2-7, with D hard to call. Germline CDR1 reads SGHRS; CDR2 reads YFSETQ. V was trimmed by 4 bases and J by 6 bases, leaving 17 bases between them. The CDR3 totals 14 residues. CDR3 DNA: TGCGCCAGCAGCCCCAGAGCGACCCTAAGCGAGCAGTACTTC. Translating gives CASSPRATLSEQYF. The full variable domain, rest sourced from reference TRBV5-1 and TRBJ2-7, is KAGVTQTPRYLIKTRGQQVTLSCSPISGHRSVSWYQQTPGQGLQFLFEYFSETQRNKGNFPGRFSGRQFSNSRSEMNVSTLELGDSALYLCASSPRATLSEQYFGPGTRLTVT.

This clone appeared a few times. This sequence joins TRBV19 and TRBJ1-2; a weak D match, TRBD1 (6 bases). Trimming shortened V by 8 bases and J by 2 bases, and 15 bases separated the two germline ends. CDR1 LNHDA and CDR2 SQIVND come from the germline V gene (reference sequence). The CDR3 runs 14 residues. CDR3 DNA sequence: TGTGCCAGTTCTGCGGCAGGGACAAACTATGGCTACACCTTC. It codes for CASSAAGTNYGYTF.

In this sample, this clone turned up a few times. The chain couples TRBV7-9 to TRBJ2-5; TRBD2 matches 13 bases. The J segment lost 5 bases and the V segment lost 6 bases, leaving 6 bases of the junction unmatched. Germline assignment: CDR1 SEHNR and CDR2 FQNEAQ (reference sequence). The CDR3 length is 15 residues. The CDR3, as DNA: TGTGCCAGCAGGCCCGGGACTAGCGGGGTGGAGACCCAGTACTTC. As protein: CASRPGTSGVETQYF.

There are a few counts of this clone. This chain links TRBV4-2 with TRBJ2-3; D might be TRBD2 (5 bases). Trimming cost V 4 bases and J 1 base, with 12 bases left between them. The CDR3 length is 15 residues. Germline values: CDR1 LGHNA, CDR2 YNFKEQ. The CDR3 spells CASSPSTRGTDTQYF. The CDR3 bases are TGTGCCAGCAGCCCCTCTACTAGGGGCACAGATACGCAGTATTTT.

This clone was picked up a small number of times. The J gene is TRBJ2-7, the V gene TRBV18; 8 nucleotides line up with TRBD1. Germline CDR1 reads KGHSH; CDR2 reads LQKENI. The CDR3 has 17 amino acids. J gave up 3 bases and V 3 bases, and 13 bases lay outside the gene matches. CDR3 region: CASSPLTGASIFYEQYF. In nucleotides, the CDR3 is TGTGCCAGCTCACCGTTGACAGGGGCTTCAATCTTCTACGAGCAGTACTTC. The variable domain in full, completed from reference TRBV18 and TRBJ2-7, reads NAGVMQNPRHLVRRRGQEARLRCSPMKGHSHVYWYRQLPEEGLKFMVYLQKENIIDESGMPKERFSAEFPKEGPSILRIQQVVRGDSAAYFCASSPLTGASIFYEQYFGPGTRLTVT.